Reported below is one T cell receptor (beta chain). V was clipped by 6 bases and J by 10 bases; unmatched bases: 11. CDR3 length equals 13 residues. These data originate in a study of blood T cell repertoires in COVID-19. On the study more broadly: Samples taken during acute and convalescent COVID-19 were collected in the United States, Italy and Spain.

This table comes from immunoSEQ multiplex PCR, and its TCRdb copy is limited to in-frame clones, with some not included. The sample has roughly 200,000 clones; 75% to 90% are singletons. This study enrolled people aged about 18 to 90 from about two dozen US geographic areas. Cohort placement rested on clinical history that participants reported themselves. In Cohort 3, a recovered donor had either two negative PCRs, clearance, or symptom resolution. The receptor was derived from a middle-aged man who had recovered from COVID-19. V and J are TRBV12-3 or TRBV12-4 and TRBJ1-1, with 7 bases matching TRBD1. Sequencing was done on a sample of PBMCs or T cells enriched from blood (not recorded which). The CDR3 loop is CASSPRQGLPAFF. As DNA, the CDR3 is TGTGCCAGCAGCCCCCGACAGGGCCTACCAGCTTTCTTT.